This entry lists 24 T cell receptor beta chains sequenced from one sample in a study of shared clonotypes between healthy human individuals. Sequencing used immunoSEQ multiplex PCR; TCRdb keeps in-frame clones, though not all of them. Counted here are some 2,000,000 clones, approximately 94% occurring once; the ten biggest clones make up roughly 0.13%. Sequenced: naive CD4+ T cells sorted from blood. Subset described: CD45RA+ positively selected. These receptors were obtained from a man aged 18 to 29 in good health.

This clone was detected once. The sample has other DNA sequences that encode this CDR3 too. In DNA, the CDR3 is TGTGCCAGCAGTTCCCCAAGCTCTGGGGCCAACGTCCTGACTTTC. Residues: CASSSPSSGANVLTF. V and J are TRBV28 and TRBJ2-6; no firm D call. CDR1 is MDHEN and CDR2 is SYDVKM in the germline V gene. Trimming removed 4 bases from V and 0 bases from J, with 7 bases in between. The length of the CDR3 is 15 residues. The variable domain in full, completed from reference TRBV28 and TRBJ2-6, reads DVKVTQSSRYLVKRTGEKVFLECVQDMDHENMFWYRQDPGLGLRLIYFSYDVKMKEKGDIPEGYSVSREKKERFSLILESASTNQTSMYLCASSSPSSGANVLTFGAGSRLTVL.

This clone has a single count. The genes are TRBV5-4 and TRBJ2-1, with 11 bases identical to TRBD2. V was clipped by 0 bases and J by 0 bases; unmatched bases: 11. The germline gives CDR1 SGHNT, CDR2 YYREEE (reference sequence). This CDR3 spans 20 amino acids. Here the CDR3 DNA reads TGTGCCAGCAGCTTGGATACTAGCGGGGGCTATGCGAGCTCCTACAATGAGCAGTTCTTC. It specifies CASSLDTSGGYASSYNEQFF.

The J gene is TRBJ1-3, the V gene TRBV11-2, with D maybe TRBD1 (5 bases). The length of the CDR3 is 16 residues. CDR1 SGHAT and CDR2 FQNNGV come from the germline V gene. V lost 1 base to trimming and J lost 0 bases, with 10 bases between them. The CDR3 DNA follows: TGTGCCAGCAGCTTAGGGGACGGATACTCTGGAAACACCATATATTTT. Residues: CASSLGDGYSGNTIYF.

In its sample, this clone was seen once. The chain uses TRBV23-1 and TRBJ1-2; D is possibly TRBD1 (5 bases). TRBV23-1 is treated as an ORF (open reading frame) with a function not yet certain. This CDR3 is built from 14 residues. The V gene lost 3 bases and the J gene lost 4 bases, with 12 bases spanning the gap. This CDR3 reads CASSHLVGVYGYTF. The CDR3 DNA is TGCGCCAGCAGTCATCTTGTAGGGGTCTATGGCTACACCTTC.

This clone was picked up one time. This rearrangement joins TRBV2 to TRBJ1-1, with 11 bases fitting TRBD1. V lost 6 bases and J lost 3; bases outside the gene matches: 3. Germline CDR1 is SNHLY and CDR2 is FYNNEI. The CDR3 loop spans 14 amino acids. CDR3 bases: TGTGCCAGCAGAGGACAGGGGGCGGACACTGAAGCTTTCTTT. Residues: CASRGQGADTEAFF.

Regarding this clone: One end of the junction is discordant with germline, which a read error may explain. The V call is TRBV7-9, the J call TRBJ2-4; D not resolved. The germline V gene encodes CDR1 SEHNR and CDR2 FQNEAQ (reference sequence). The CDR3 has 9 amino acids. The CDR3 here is CASSLDGPF. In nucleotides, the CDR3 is TGTGCCAGCAGCTTAGATGGGCCCTTC.

The CDR3 DNA reads TGTGCCAGCAGCTTGGGACAGGGATACGGGGGCTACACCTTC. Its translation: CASSLGQGYGGYTF. The chain recombines TRBV5-6 with TRBJ1-2, with TRBD1 matching 7 bases. CDR1 is SGHDT and CDR2 is YYEEEE in the germline V gene. Trimming took 0 bases from V and 8 from J; bases not matched to a gene: 7. The CDR3 totals 14 residues. The full variable domain, completed using reference TRBV5-6 and TRBJ1-2, is DAGVTQSPTHLIKTRGQQVTLRCSPKSGHDTVSWYQQALGQGPQFIFQYYEEEERQRGNFPDRFSGHQFPNYSSELNVNALLLGDSALYLCASSLGQGYGGYTFGSGTRLTVV.

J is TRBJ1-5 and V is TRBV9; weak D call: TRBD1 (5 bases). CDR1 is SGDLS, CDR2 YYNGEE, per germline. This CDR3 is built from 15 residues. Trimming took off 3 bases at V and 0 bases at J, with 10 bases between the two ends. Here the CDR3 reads CASSEGSYSNQPQHF. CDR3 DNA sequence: TGTGCCAGCAGCGAGGGGAGCTATAGCAATCAGCCCCAGCATTTT. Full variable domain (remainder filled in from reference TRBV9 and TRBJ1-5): DSGVTQTPKHLITATGQRVTLRCSPRSGDLSVYWYQQSLDQGLQFLIQYYNGEERAKGNILERFSAQQFPDLHSELNLSSLELGDSALYFCASSEGSYSNQPQHFGDGTRLSIL.

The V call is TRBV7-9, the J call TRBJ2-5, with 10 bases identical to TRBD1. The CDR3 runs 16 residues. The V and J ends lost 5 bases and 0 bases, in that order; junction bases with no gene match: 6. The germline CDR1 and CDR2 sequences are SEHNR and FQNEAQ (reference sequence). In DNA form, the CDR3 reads TGTGCCAGCAGCCCCGGGACAGGGGTAAACCAAGAGACCCAGTACTTC. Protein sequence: CASSPGTGVNQETQYF.

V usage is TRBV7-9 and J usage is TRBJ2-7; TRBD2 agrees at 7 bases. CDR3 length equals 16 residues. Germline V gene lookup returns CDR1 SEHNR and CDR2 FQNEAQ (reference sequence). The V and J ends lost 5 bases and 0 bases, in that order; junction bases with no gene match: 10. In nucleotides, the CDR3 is TGTGCCAGCAGCCCCCAGTCGGCGGGGGTCTCCTACGAGCAGTACTTC. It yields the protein CASSPQSAGVSYEQYF.

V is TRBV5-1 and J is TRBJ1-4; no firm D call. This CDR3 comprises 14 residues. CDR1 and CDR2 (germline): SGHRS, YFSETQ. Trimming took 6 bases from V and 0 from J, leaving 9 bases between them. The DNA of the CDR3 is TGCGCCAGCAAGGACCAAACAACTAATGAAAAACTGTTTTTT. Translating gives CASKDQTTNEKLFF.

CDR3 protein: CASSTGLNYGYTF. DNA for the CDR3: TGTGCCAGCTCAACAGGGCTCAACTATGGCTACACCTTC. This chain connects TRBV18 to TRBJ1-2, with a possible D match to TRBD1 (6 bases). The CDR3 loop spans 13 amino acids. V lost 5 bases to trimming and J lost 2 bases, with 9 bases between them. CDR1 is KGHSH and CDR2 is LQKENI in the germline V gene.

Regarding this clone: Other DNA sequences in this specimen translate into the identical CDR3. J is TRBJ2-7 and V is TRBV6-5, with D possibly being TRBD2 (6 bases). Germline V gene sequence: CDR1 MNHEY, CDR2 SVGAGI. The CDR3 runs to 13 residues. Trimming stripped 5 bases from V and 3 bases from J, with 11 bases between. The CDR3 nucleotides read TGTGCCAGCAGTCCAGGGACTCGCTACGAGCAGTACTTC. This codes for CASSPGTRYEQYF.

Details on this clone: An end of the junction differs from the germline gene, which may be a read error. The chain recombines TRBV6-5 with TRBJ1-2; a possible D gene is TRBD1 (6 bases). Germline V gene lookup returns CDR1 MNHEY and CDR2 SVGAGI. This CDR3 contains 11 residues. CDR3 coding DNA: TGTGCCAGCAGTTACTCGGGGGGGCTCGCCTTC. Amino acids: CASSYSGGLAF.

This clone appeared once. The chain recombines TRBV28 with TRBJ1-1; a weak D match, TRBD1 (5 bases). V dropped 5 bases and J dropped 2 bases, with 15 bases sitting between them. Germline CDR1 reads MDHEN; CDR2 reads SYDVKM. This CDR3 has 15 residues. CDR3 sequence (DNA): TGTGCCAGCAGTGGCCCCAGGGTCGCAAACACTGAAGCTTTCTTT. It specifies CASSGPRVANTEAFF.

In nucleotides, the CDR3 is TGTGCCAGCAGTTACGCACGGACAGTCTCTGGAAACACCATATATTTT. It yields the protein CASSYARTVSGNTIYF. The genes are TRBV6-6 and TRBJ1-3; maybe TRBD1 (6 bases). V lost 2 bases to trimming and J lost 0 bases, with 11 bases between them. The V gene's germline CDR1 is MNHNY and CDR2 SVGAGI (reference sequence). The CDR3 runs 16 residues.

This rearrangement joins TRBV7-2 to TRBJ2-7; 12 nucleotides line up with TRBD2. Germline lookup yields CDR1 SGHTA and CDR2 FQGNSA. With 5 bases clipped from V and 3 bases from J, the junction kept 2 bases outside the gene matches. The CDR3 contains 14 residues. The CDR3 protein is CASSRTSGIYEQYF. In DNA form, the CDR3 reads TGTGCCAGCAGCAGGACTAGCGGGATCTACGAGCAGTACTTC.

The CDR3 DNA follows: TGTGCCAGCAGTATCAGGACAGTCCTTGAAGCTTTCTTT. Its translation is CASSIRTVLEAFF. The chain joins TRBV6-1 to TRBJ1-1; D might be TRBD1 (6 bases). This CDR3 is built from 13 residues. Trimming removed 5 bases from V and 7 bases from J, with 14 bases in between. Germline CDR1 MNHNS, CDR2 SASEGT.

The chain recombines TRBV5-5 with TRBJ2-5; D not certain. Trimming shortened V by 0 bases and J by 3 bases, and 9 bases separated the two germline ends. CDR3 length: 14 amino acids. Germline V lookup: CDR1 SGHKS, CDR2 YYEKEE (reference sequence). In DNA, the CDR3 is TGTGCCAGCAGCTTGGGGCCGAACGAAGAGACCCAGTACTTC. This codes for CASSLGPNEETQYF.

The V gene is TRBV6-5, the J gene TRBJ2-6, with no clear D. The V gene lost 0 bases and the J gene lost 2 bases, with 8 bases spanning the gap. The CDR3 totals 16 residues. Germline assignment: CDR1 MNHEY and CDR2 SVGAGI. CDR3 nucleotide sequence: TGTGCCAGCAGTTACTCTAAGGACGCTGGGGCCAACGTCCTGACTTTC. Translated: CASSYSKDAGANVLTF.

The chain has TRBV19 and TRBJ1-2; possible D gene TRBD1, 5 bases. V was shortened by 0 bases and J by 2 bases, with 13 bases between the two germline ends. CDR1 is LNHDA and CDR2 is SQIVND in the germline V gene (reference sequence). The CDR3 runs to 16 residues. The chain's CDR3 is CASSIESFGGNYGYTF. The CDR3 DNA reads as TGTGCCAGTAGTATAGAGAGCTTTGGGGGAAACTATGGCTACACCTTC. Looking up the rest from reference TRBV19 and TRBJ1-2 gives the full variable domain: DGGITQSPKYLFRKEGQNVTLSCEQNLNHDAMYWYRQDPGQGLRLIYYSQIVNDFQKGDIAEGYSVSREKKESFPLTVTSAQKNPTAFYLCASSIESFGGNYGYTFGSGTRLTVV.

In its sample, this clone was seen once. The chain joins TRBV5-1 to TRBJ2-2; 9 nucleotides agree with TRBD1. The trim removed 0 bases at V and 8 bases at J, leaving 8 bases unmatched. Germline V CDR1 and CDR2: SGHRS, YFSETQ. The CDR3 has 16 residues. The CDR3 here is CASSLAGTGTWGELFF. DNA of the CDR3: TGCGCCAGCAGCTTGGCCGGGACAGGGACCTGGGGGGAGCTGTTTTTT.

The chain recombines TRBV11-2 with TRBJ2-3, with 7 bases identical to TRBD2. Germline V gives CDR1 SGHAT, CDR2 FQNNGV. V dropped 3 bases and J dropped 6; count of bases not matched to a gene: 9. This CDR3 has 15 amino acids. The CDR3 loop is CASSFAGRPYDTQYF. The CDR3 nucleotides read TGTGCCAGCAGCTTTGCCGGGAGGCCCTATGATACGCAGTATTTT.

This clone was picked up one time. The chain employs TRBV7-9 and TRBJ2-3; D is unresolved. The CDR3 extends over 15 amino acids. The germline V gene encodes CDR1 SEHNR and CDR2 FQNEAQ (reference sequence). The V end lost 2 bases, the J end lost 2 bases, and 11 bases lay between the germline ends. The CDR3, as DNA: TGTGCCAGCAGCTTATCACGCTCCCTCACAGATACGCAGTATTTT. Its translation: CASSLSRSLTDTQYF.